The following is a T cell receptor (beta chain) sequence with its context. Antigen unknown. This sample stems from a study of vaccination effects on CD4 cells after COVID-19. Notes on the study in general: The study got few convalescent patients and did not collect any early post-infection timepoints.

Expansion of antigen-specific CD4+ T cells with viral peptide pools was carried out by the ViraFEST assay before sequencing. Following culture for around 10 days, CD4+ T cells were isolated. Prior SARS-CoV-2 infection was absent in the vaccine recipients, as shown by negative nucleocapsid antibodies. Researchers reported culturing 2 million to 2.5 million PBMC in each well, adding 10 IU/ml IL-2 and 10 ug/ml peptides. Replacing half the medium with IL-2 medium was done on days 3 and 7. The ends lost 5 bases at V and 0 bases at J; junction bases unmatched: 12. The CDR3 length is 19 residues. Germline lookup yields CDR1 SEHNR and CDR2 FQNEAQ (reference sequence). Libraries were prepared by immunoSEQ multiplex PCR; TCRdb keeps only in-frame clonotypes and omits some of them. The profile shows 30,000 to 45,000 clones, 66% of them singletons.

The chain has TRBV7-9 and TRBJ2-6; TRBD2 aligns across 8 bases. The receptor was isolated from a human donor who received a COVID-19 vaccine. The material was CD4+ T cells from PBMCs cultured with HCoV-OC43 spike peptides, obtained before COVID-19 vaccination. Subset of the sample: HCoV-OC43 spike overlapping peptide pool stimulation. CDR3 nucleotides: TGTGCCAGCAGCCCCTCTATTACTAGCGGCACCTCTGGGGCCAACGTCCTGACTTTC. This translates into CASSPSITSGTSGANVLTF.